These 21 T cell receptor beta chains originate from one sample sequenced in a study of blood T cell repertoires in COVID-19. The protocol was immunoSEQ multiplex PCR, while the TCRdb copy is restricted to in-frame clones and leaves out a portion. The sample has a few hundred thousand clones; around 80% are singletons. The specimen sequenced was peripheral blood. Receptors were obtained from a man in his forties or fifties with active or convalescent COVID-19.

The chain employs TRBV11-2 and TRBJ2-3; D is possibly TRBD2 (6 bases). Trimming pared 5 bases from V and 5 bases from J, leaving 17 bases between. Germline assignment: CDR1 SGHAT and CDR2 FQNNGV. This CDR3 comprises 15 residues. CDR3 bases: TGTGCCAGCAGCCTAATCGGAGGGTTGGGAGATACGCAGTATTTT. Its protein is CASSLIGGLGDTQYF. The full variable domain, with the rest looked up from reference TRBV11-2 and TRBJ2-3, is EAGVAQSPRYKIIEKRQSVAFWCNPISGHATLYWYQQILGQGPKLLIQFQNNGVVDDSQLPKDRFSAERLKGVDSTLKIQPAKLEDSAVYLCASSLIGGLGDTQYFGPGTRLTVL.

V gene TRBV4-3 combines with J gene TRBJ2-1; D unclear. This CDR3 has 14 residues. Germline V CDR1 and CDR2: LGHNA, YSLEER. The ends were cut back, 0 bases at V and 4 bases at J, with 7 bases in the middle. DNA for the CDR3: TGCGCCAGCAGCCAAGACAGGCTTTACAATGAGCAGTTCTTC. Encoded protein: CASSQDRLYNEQFF.

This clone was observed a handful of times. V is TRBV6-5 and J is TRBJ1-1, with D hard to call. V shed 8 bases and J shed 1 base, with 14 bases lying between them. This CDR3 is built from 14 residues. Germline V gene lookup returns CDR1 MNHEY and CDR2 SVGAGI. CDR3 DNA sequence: TGTGCCAGCTGCCCAGGTGTATCGAACACTGAAGCTTTCTTT. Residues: CASCPGVSNTEAFF.

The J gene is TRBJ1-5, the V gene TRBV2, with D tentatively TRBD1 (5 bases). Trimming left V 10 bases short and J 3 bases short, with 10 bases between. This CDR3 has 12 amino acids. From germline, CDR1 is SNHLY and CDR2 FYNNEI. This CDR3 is CATQGYNQPQHF. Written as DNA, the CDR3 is TGTGCCACTCAGGGATACAATCAGCCCCAGCATTTT.

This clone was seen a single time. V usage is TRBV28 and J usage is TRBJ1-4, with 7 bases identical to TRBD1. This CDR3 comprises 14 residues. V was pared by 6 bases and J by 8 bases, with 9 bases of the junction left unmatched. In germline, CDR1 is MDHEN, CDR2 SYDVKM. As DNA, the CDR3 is TGTGCCAGCAGGGCGGGACAGTCTCGGGAAAAACTGTTTTTT. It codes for CASRAGQSREKLFF. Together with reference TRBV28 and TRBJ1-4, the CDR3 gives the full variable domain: DVKVTQSSRYLVKRTGEKVFLECVQDMDHENMFWYRQDPGLGLRLIYFSYDVKMKEKGDIPEGYSVSREKKERFSLILESASTNQTSMYLCASRAGQSREKLFFGSGTQLSVL.

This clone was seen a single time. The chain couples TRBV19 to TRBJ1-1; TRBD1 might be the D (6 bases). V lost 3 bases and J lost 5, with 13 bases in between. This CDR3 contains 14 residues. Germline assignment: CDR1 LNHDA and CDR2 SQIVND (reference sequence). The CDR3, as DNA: TGTGCCAGTAGTATGCGGGGGGCGCGAACTGAAGCTTTCTTT. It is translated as CASSMRGARTEAFF.

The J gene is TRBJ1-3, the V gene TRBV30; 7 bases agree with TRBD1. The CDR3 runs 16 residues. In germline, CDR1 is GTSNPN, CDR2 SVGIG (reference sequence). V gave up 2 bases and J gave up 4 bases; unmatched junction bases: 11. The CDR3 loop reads CAWSPGQENFGNTIYF. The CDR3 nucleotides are TGTGCCTGGAGTCCCGGACAGGAAAACTTCGGAAACACCATATATTTT.

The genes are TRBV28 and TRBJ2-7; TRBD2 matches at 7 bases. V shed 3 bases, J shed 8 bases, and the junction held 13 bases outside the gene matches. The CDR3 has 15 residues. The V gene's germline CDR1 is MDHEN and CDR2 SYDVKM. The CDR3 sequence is CASSFSQAGPTQQYF. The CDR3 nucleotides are TGTGCCAGCAGTTTCTCCCAAGCGGGACCGACACAGCAGTACTTC.

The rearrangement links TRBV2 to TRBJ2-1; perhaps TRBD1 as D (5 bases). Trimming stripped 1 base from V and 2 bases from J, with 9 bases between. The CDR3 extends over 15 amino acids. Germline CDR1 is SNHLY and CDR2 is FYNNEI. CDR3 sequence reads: CASSEVTGTYNEQFF. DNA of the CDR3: TGTGCCAGCAGTGAAGTAACAGGAACCTACAATGAGCAGTTCTTC. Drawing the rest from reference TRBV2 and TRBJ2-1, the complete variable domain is EPEVTQTPSHQVTQMGQEVILRCVPISNHLYFYWYRQILGQKVEFLVSFYNNEISEKSEIFDDQFSVERPDGSNFTLKIRSTKLEDSAMYFCASSEVTGTYNEQFFGPGTRLTVL.

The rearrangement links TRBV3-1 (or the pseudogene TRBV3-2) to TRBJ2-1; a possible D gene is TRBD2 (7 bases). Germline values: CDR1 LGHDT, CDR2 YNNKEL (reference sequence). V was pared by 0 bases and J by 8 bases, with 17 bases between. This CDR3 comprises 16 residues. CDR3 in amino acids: CASSQDPGGPRDEQFF. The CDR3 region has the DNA TGTGCCAGCAGCCAAGATCCCGGGGGGCCCAGAGATGAGCAGTTCTTC.

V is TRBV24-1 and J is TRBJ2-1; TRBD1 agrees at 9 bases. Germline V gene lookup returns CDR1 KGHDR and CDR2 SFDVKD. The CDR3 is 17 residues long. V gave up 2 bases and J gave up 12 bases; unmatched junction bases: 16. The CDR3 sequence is CATSDSPAGTGFVGQFF. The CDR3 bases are TGTGCCACCAGTGATTCCCCCGCCGGGACAGGGTTCGTAGGGCAGTTCTTC.

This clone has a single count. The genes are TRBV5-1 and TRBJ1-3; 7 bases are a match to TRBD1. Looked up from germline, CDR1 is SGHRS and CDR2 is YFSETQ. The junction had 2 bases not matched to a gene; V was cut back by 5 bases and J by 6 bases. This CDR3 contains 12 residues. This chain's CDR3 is CASSTGENTIYF. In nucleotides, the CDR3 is TGCGCCAGCAGTACAGGGGAAAACACCATATATTTT.

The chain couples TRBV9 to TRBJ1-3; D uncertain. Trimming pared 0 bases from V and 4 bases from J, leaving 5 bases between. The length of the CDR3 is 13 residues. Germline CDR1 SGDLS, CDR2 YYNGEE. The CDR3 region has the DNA TGTGCCAGCAGCGTAGATTTAGGAAACACCATATATTTT. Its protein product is CASSVDLGNTIYF.

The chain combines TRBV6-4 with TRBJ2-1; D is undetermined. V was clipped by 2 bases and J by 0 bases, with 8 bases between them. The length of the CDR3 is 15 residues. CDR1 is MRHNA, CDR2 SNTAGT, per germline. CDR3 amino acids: CASSDVRSSYNEQFF. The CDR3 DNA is TGTGCCAGCAGTGACGTCCGTAGCTCCTACAATGAGCAGTTCTTC.

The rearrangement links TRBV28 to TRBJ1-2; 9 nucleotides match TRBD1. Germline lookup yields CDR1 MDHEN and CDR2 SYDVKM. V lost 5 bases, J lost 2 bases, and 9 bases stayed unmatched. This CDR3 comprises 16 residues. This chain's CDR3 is CASSPRDRVANYGYTF. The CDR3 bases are TGTGCCAGCAGTCCTCGGGACAGGGTTGCCAACTATGGCTACACCTTC.

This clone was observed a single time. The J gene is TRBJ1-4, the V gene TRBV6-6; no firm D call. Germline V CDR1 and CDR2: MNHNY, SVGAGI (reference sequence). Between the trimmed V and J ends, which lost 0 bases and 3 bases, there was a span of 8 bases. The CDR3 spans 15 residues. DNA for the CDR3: TGTGCCAGCAGTTACTCGGCAGGCTCTAATGAAAAACTGTTTTTT. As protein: CASSYSAGSNEKLFF.

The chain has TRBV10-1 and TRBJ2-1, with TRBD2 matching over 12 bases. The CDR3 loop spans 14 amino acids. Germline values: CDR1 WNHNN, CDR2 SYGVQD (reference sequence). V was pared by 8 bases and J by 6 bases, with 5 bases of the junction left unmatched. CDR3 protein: CASQLAGGSNEQFF. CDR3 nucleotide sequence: TGCGCCAGCCAACTAGCGGGAGGATCCAATGAGCAGTTCTTC.

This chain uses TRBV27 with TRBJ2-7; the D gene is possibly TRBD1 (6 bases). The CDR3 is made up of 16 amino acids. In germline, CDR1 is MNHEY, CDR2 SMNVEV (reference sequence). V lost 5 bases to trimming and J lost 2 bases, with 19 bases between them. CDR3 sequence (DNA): TGTGCCAGCAGTGCCCGACAGGACCTCAAGACCTACGAGCAGTACTTC. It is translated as CASSARQDLKTYEQYF.

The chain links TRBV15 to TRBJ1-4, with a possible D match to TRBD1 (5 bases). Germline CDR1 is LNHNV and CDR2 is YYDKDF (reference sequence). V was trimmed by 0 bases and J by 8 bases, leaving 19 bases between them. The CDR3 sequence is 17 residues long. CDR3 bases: TGTGCCACCAGCAGAGACCAGGGCGCCACCCTTGGGGAAAAACTGTTTTTT. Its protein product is CATSRDQGATLGEKLFF.

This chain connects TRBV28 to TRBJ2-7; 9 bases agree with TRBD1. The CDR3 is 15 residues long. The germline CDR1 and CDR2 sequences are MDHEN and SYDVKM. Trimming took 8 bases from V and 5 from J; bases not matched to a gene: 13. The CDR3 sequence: CASVTYGTGYHEQYF. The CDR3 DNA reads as TGTGCCAGCGTCACTTACGGGACAGGGTACCACGAGCAGTACTTC.

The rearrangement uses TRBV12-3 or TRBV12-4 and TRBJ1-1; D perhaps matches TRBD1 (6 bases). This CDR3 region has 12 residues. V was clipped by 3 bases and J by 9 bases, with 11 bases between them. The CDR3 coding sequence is TGTGCCAGCAGTTTTGGCCAGGGGCAAGCTTTCTTT. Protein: CASSFGQGQAFF.